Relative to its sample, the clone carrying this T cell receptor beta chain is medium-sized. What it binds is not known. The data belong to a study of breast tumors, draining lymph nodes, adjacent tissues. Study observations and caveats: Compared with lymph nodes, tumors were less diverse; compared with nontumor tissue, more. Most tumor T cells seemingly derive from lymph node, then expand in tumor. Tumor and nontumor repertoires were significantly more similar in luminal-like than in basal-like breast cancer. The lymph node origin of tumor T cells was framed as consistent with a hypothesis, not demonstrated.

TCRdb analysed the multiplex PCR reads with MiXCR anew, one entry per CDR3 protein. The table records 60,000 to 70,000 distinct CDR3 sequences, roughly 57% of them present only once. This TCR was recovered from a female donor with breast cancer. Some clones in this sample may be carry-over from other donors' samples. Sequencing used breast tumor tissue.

In nucleotides, the CDR3 is TGTGCCAGCACGAGTTCGGGGACAGGATCACCCCTCCACTTT. Encoded protein: CASTSSGTGSPLHF. The rearrangement links TRBV3-1 to TRBJ1-6; 8 nucleotides agree with TRBD1. The CDR3 contains 14 residues. Looked up from germline, CDR1 is LGHDT and CDR2 is YNNKEL (reference sequence). The junction had 9 bases not matched to a gene; V was cut back by 7 bases and J by 10 bases.